The rows below give T cell receptor beta chains drawn from one sample of a study of cytotoxic CD8 clonotypes in ibrutinib-treated CLL. TCRdb keeps only in-frame clones here, not all; method: immunoSEQ multiplex PCR. The sample contains about 300,000 clones, 70% to 80% of which appear only once. The specimen was PBMCs, collected at disease progression, from a patient treated with ibrutinib. These receptors all stem from a human donor with chronic lymphocytic leukemia. The CDR3 runs from the conserved cysteine through the conserved F or W. Fields, in order: V gene, clone size, CDR3 length, J gene, D gene, CDR3 DNA, CDR3 protein. D genes are given only for firm matches. Not all rows give a size; the values are once, few, many and, for expanded clones, a class.

V: TRBV4-1; size: -; length: 15; J: TRBJ1-2; D: -; DNA: TGCGCCAGCAGCCAAGATAGAGCCGGGCAGTATGGCTACACCTTC; CDR3: CASSQDRAGQYGYTF
V: TRBV7-9; size: -; length: 14; J: TRBJ2-3; D: TRBD1; DNA: TGTGCCAGCAGCCGTGGACAGGGTGCAGATACGCAGTATTTT; CDR3: CASSRGQGADTQYF
V: TRBV5-1; size: -; length: 19; J: TRBJ2-3; D: TRBD2; DNA: TGCGCCAGCAGCTTGGCCAGGGGACTAGCGGGCTCTAGCACAGATACGCAGTATTTT; CDR3: CASSLARGLAGSSTDTQYF
V: TRBV5-4; size: -; length: 14; J: TRBJ2-5; D: -; DNA: TGTGCCAGCAGCTTGGTAGGGGTTGAAGAGACCCAGTACTTC; CDR3: CASSLVGVEETQYF
V: TRBV7-2; size: -; length: 12; J: TRBJ2-5; D: -; DNA: TGTGCCAGCAGTCCAAGACAAGAGACCCAGTACTTC; CDR3: CASSPRQETQYF
V: TRBV5-6; size: -; length: 13; J: TRBJ2-7; D: -; DNA: TGTGCCAGCAGCGGGGGGCCGGGCCACGAGCAGTACTTC; CDR3: CASSGGPGHEQYF
V: TRBV9; size: -; length: 14; J: TRBJ2-7; D: TRBD2; DNA: TGTGCCAGCAGCCCAACGGGGGGGTACTACGAGCAGTACTTC; CDR3: CASSPTGGYYEQYF
V: TRBV9; size: -; length: 15; J: TRBJ1-1; D: TRBD1; DNA: TGTGCCAGCAGCACATCCAGGACAGGGAACACTGAAGCTTTCTTT; CDR3: CASSTSRTGNTEAFF
V: TRBV7-2; size: -; length: 16; J: TRBJ1-2; D: -; DNA: TGTGCCAGCAGCTTCGTTAAGGTGGGGGCCTTGGATGGCTACACCTTC; CDR3: CASSFVKVGALDGYTF
V: TRBV5-1; size: -; length: 15; J: TRBJ2-7; D: -; DNA: TGCGCCAGCAGCTTGGAGGGCAGGGTAACCTACGAGCAGTACTTC; CDR3: CASSLEGRVTYEQYF
V: TRBV7-3; size: -; length: 15; J: TRBJ2-7; D: -; DNA: TGTGCCAGCAGCTTATGGGCCAGATTCTCCTACGAGCAGTACTTC; CDR3: CASSLWARFSYEQYF
V: TRBV16; size: -; length: 15; J: TRBJ1-1; D: -; DNA: TGTGCCAGCAGCCAATTCAGGGCGGGGAACACTGAAGCTTTCTTT; CDR3: CASSQFRAGNTEAFF
V: TRBV9; size: -; length: 15; J: TRBJ1-4; D: -; DNA: TGTGCCAGCAGCGTCCGAAACGGGGGCCGGGAAAAACTGTTTTTT; CDR3: CASSVRNGGREKLFF
V: TRBV29-1; size: -; length: 14; J: TRBJ2-1; D: -; DNA: TGCAGCGTTGAGCGGGACGGCTCCTACAATGAGCAGTTCTTC; CDR3: CSVERDGSYNEQFF
V: TRBV4-3; size: -; length: 15; J: TRBJ2-7; D: -; DNA: TGCGCCAGCAGCCAAGAACCAGGTACAGCCTACGAGCAGTACTTC; CDR3: CASSQEPGTAYEQYF
V: TRBV7-8; size: once; length: 14; J: TRBJ2-1; D: -; DNA: TGTGCCAGCAGCTTAGATCCAGGTTACAATGAGCAGTTCTTC; CDR3: CASSLDPGYNEQFF
V: TRBV6-6; size: -; length: 15; J: TRBJ1-4; D: -; DNA: TGTGCCAGCAGTTACTCGATTGACGGTAATGAAAAACTGTTTTTT; CDR3: CASSYSIDGNEKLFF
V: TRBV6-6; size: -; length: 16; J: TRBJ1-2; D: TRBD1; DNA: TGTGCCAGCGCTCTCCGGGACAGGGGCTCCAACTATGGCTACACCTTC; CDR3: CASALRDRGSNYGYTF
V: TRBV7-6; size: few; length: 12; J: TRBJ2-7; D: -; DNA: TGTGCCAGCAGCTTAGAATGGTCCGAGCAGTACTTC; CDR3: CASSLEWSEQYF
V: TRBV6-6; size: once; length: 15; J: TRBJ1-1; D: -; DNA: TGTGCCAGCAGTTACTCGGTGGGAATGTACACTGAAGCTTTCTTT; CDR3: CASSYSVGMYTEAFF
V: TRBV9; size: -; length: 15; J: TRBJ2-5; D: -; DNA: TGTGCCAGCAGCCCCGGACTAGGGGGCCAAGAGACCCAGTACTTC; CDR3: CASSPGLGGQETQYF
V: TRBV6-1; size: -; length: 14; J: TRBJ1-1; D: -; DNA: TGTGCCAGCAGTGAATTCGCAGGAAACACTGAAGCTTTCTTT; CDR3: CASSEFAGNTEAFF
V: TRBV28; size: -; length: 13; J: TRBJ1-2; D: TRBD1; DNA: TGTGCCAGCAGAAAACAGGGGTCGTATGGCTACACCTTC; CDR3: CASRKQGSYGYTF
V: TRBV5-1; size: -; length: 14; J: TRBJ1-1; D: -; DNA: TGCGCCAGCAGTAGAGACAGACAGAACACTGAAGCTTTCTTT; CDR3: CASSRDRQNTEAFF
V: TRBV6-1; size: -; length: 15; J: TRBJ2-7; D: TRBD2; DNA: TGTGCCAGCAGTGAAGCGCTGGTTAGCGGGGTAATGGGGGTCTTC; CDR3: CASSEALVSGVMGVF
V: TRBV6-5; size: -; length: 13; J: TRBJ1-4; D: TRBD1; DNA: TGTGCCTGTTGCAGGGGGACTAATGAAAAACTGTTTTTT; CDR3: CACCRGTNEKLFF
V: TRBV27; size: -; length: 13; J: TRBJ2-7; D: -; DNA: TGTGCCAGCTCAGTCTCCGGCCCCTACGAGCAGTACTTC; CDR3: CASSVSGPYEQYF
V: TRBV9; size: -; length: 14; J: TRBJ2-3; D: -; DNA: TGTGCCAGCAGCGTAGGAAGCCTCAGGAATACGCAGTATTTT; CDR3: CASSVGSLRNTQYF
V: TRBV5-1; size: few; length: 14; J: TRBJ2-7; D: TRBD1; DNA: TGCGCCAGCAGCCCCGGACAGGGCAAATACGAGCAGTACTTC; CDR3: CASSPGQGKYEQYF
V: TRBV7-7; size: -; length: 13; J: TRBJ2-2; D: -; DNA: TGTGCCAGCAGCTTGGACTTGACCGGGGAGCTGTTTTTT; CDR3: CASSLDLTGELFF
V: TRBV7-9; size: few; length: 12; J: TRBJ2-7; D: -; DNA: TGTGCCAGCAGCTTGGGGACCGGGGGGCAGTACTTC; CDR3: CASSLGTGGQYF
V: TRBV2; size: -; length: 14; J: TRBJ1-2; D: TRBD1; DNA: TGTGCCAGCACCAAAACCGGGACAGCCAATGGCTACACCTTC; CDR3: CASTKTGTANGYTF
V: TRBV2; size: -; length: 12; J: TRBJ1-1; D: -; DNA: TGTGCCAGCAGGTGGACCGTTTTGGGAGCTTTCTTT; CDR3: CASRWTVLGAFF
V: TRBV7-6; size: -; length: 14; J: TRBJ2-1; D: -; DNA: TGTGCCAGCAGCTTAGCGAAGGGTCTGGGGGAGCAGTTCTTC; CDR3: CASSLAKGLGEQFF
V: TRBV11-2; size: few; length: 14; J: TRBJ2-7; D: -; DNA: TGTGCCAGCAGCTTAGACGGCGGCACCTACGAGCAGTACTTC; CDR3: CASSLDGGTYEQYF
V: TRBV5-4; size: -; length: 14; J: TRBJ1-2; D: TRBD1; DNA: TGTGCCAGCAGCTCGCGACAGGGGAACTATGGCTACACCTTC; CDR3: CASSSRQGNYGYTF
V: TRBV5-1; size: many; length: 14; J: TRBJ2-7; D: -; DNA: TGCGCCAGCAGCTCAGGACCTGGGAAAGACGAGCAGTACTTC; CDR3: CASSSGPGKDEQYF
V: TRBV10-2; size: -; length: 15; J: TRBJ2-5; D: TRBD1; DNA: TGCGCCAGCAGCCCGAGGGACAGGGGCCAAGAGACCCAGTACTTC; CDR3: CASSPRDRGQETQYF
V: TRBV9; size: few; length: 15; J: TRBJ2-3; D: TRBD2; DNA: TGTGCCAGCAGCGGCAGCGGGAGCTCCCCAGATACGCAGTATTTT; CDR3: CASSGSGSSPDTQYF
V: TRBV10-3; size: -; length: 12; J: TRBJ2-7; D: TRBD1; DNA: TGTGCCCTCCGGGACAGCGACTACGAGCAGTACTTC; CDR3: CALRDSDYEQYF
V: TRBV7-8; size: few; length: 15; J: TRBJ2-5; D: -; DNA: TGTGCCAGCAGCTCCCCCGGCGGGATCCGAGAGACCCAGTACTTC; CDR3: CASSSPGGIRETQYF
V: TRBV5-1; size: -; length: 15; J: TRBJ2-7; D: -; DNA: TGCGCCAGCAGCTTGGTTGGTCTTGGGTCGATCGAGCAGTACTTC; CDR3: CASSLVGLGSIEQYF
V: TRBV6-5; size: few; length: 12; J: TRBJ2-1; D: -; DNA: TGTCAGGTCAGGTCTAGTGATAATGAGCAGTTCTTC; CDR3: CQVRSSDNEQFF
V: TRBV18; size: -; length: 16; J: TRBJ2-7; D: TRBD1; DNA: TGTGCCAGCTCAGTACTTGACAGGGTATCGAGCTACGAGCAGTACTTC; CDR3: CASSVLDRVSSYEQYF
V: TRBV9; size: -; length: 13; J: TRBJ1-4; D: -; DNA: TGTGCCAGCAGCGCTCCGAGTAATGAAAAACTGTTTTTT; CDR3: CASSAPSNEKLFF
V: TRBV5-4; size: -; length: 13; J: TRBJ1-2; D: -; DNA: TGTGCCAGCAGCTCCAGAGCAAACTATGGCTACACCTTC; CDR3: CASSSRANYGYTF
V: TRBV14; size: -; length: 13; J: TRBJ2-1; D: -; DNA: TGTGCCAGCAGCCAAGGACGCGACCGCGGTCGGTTCTTC; CDR3: CASSQGRDRGRFF
V: TRBV9; size: -; length: 16; J: TRBJ2-7; D: TRBD2; DNA: TGTGCCAGCAGCGCTTCTCTAGCGGGAGCCCTGCAAGAGCAGTACTTC; CDR3: CASSASLAGALQEQYF